This TCR beta chain came from a study of blood T cell repertoires in COVID-19. CDR1 is LNHDA, CDR2 SQIVND, per germline (reference sequence). V was cut by 6 bases and J by 6 bases, with 7 bases left in between. The CDR3 has 11 residues. Data came from immunoSEQ multiplex PCR; TCRdb stores just in-frame clones and leaves some out. The sample carries about 300,000 clones, around 90% recorded once. The sequence derives from a man in his sixties or seventies with acute or convalescent COVID-19. J is TRBJ2-3 and V is TRBV19, with no clear D. Sequenced input: peripheral blood. The CDR3 loop is CASSAGDTQYF. The CDR3 DNA follows: TGTGCCAGTAGCGCCGGGGATACGCAGTATTTT.